This passage covers 15 T cell receptor beta chains from one sample sequenced in a study of blood T cells in healthy people across ages. The second PCR ran roughly 6 to 11 cycles with a sample-barcoded 5' primer and J-beta primers. TCRdb reprocessed the 5' RACE reads with MiXCR, giving one entry per CDR3 protein. The sample holds hundreds of thousands of distinct CDR3 sequences, more than 40% seen once. Sequenced material: blood. The receptors here all came from a woman aged 55-70 years in good health.

This clonotype is a singleton in its sample. The chain recombines TRBV7-2 with TRBJ1-2, with D possibly TRBD1 on 6 matching bases. CDR1 and CDR2 (germline): SGHTA, FQGNSA. The V end lost 3 bases, the J end lost 4 bases, and 12 bases lay between the germline ends. The CDR3 is 14 residues long. DNA of the CDR3: TGTGCCAGCAGCTTGAAAGGGGGGAGCTATGGCTACACCTTC. The encoded protein is CASSLKGGSYGYTF. Based on the CDR3 plus reference TRBV7-2 and TRBJ1-2, the full variable domain is GAGVSQSPSNKVTEKGKDVELRCDPISGHTALYWYRQSLGQGLEFLIYFQGNSAPDKSGLPSDRFSAERTGGSVSTLTIQRTQQEDSAVYLCASSLKGGSYGYTFGSGTRLTVV.

The gene calls are TRBV29-1 and TRBJ2-5; D call uncertain. The V gene's germline CDR1 is SQVTM and CDR2 ANQGSEA. Deletions cut 4 bases from V and 1 base from J, with 4 bases between. CDR3 size: 11 residues. The CDR3 DNA reads as TGCAGCGTTGCCCTCCAAGAGACCCAGTACTTC. It is translated as CSVALQETQYF.

The chain is built from TRBV7-2 and TRBJ2-5; 10 nucleotides align to TRBD1. With 5 bases clipped from V and 5 bases from J, the junction kept 11 bases outside the gene matches. Germline CDR1 reads SGHTA; CDR2 reads FQGNSA. The CDR3 contains 16 residues. The CDR3 loop is CASSPDRGTGDETQYF. The CDR3 DNA reads TGTGCCAGCAGCCCTGATAGAGGGACAGGGGACGAGACCCAGTACTTC.

There are a few counts of this clonotype. This chain connects TRBV24-1 to TRBJ2-1; 11 bases fit TRBD2. CDR1 and CDR2 (germline): KGHDR, SFDVKD. With V trimmed by 4 bases and J by 5 bases, 6 bases remained unmatched. The CDR3 is made up of 16 amino acids. CDR3 loop: CATSEEGLAVNNEQFF. CDR3 in DNA: TGTGCCACCAGTGAAGAGGGACTAGCGGTCAACAATGAGCAGTTCTTC.

As regards this clonotype: A much bigger clone sits one base away, suggesting this may be a read error. The rearrangement joins TRBV7-2 to TRBJ2-3, with TRBD2 matching over 7 bases. The CDR3 spans 13 residues. The germline CDR1 and CDR2 sequences are SGHTA and FQGNSA. For the CDR3, the DNA is TGTGTCAGCAGCGACGGGGGGTTGGATACGCAGTATTTT. Amino acid sequence: CVSSDGGLDTQYF.

The chain employs TRBV20-1 and TRBJ2-1, with D maybe TRBD1 (6 bases). The germline V gene encodes CDR1 DFQATT and CDR2 SNEGSKA (reference sequence). The CDR3 covers 14 residues. Trimming removed 0 bases at V and 6 bases at J, with 12 bases between. The CDR3 region is CSAREGQKGNEQFF. The CDR3 DNA reads TGCAGTGCTAGAGAGGGACAAAAAGGCAATGAGCAGTTCTTC.

CDR3 residues: CASNNPGLGPQETQYF. The CDR3 DNA follows: TGTGCCAGCAACAACCCGGGACTAGGCCCCCAAGAGACCCAGTACTTC. The chain recombines TRBV7-2 with TRBJ2-5, with 8 bases aligning to TRBD2. Germline V gene lookup returns CDR1 SGHTA and CDR2 FQGNSA. J gave up 1 base and V 7 bases, and 11 bases lay outside the gene matches. The CDR3 loop spans 16 amino acids.

The rearrangement joins TRBV21-1 to TRBJ2-7; TRBD1 is the table's D call, not checked against the DNA. TRBV21-1 is marked as a pseudogene. This CDR3 comprises 14 residues. The CDR3 sequence: CASSPTGKGYEQYF. In nucleotides, the CDR3 is TGTGCCAGCAGCCCTACAGGGAAGGGCTACGAGCAGTACTTC.

Only a few counts were recorded for this clonotype. The rearrangement uses TRBV24-1 and TRBJ2-1, with 11 bases identical to TRBD2. The length of the CDR3 is 17 residues. CDR1 and CDR2 (germline): KGHDR, SFDVKD. V lost 4 bases and J lost 6; bases outside the gene matches: 10. CDR3 nucleotide sequence: TGTGCCACCAGTGACCTGACGACTAGCGGGACGGCCAATGAGCAGTTCTTC. This codes for CATSDLTTSGTANEQFF.

Only a few counts were recorded for this clonotype. The chain has TRBV20-1 and TRBJ1-1, with D perhaps matching TRBD1 (6 bases). The ends were cut back, 6 bases at V and 1 base at J, with 12 bases in the middle. CDR1 is DFQATT and CDR2 is SNEGSKA in the germline V gene (reference sequence). This CDR3 is built from 13 residues. CDR3 amino acids: CSALGQPNTEAFF. Written as DNA, the CDR3 is TGCAGTGCCCTCGGACAGCCGAACACTGAAGCTTTCTTT.

V and J are TRBV27 and TRBJ2-5, with 10 bases aligning to TRBD2. V shed 8 bases, J shed 4 bases, and the junction held 10 bases outside the gene matches. Per the germline V gene, CDR1 is MNHEY and CDR2 is SMNVEV (reference sequence). This CDR3 has 15 residues. The CDR3 coding sequence is TGTGCCAGCGGACCGGGACTAGCGTATGGAGAGACCCAGTACTTC. Translating gives CASGPGLAYGETQYF.

The chain recombines TRBV20-1 with TRBJ1-5; tentative D call: TRBD1 (5 bases). The CDR3 covers 14 residues. CDR1 is DFQATT, CDR2 SNEGSKA, per germline (reference sequence). V lost 3 bases and J 4 bases, leaving 13 bases between the germline ends. CDR3 loop: CSASLGDLNQPQHF. CDR3 sequence (DNA): TGCAGTGCTAGCCTCGGGGACTTGAATCAGCCCCAGCATTTT.

This chain joins TRBV27 and TRBJ1-2; unclear D gene. Looked up from germline, CDR1 is MNHEY and CDR2 is SMNVEV (reference sequence). The V end lost 6 bases, the J end lost 4 bases, and 18 bases lay between the germline ends. The CDR3 length is 15 residues. The CDR3 DNA reads as TGTGCCAGCAGCACTTCGGGCGGCCTCCCCTATGGCTACACCTTC. This encodes CASSTSGGLPYGYTF.

A few counts support this clonotype. The chain links TRBV7-2 to TRBJ2-3; D is possibly TRBD1 (5 bases). The V and J ends lost 2 bases and 8 bases respectively, with 14 bases between them. Germline CDR1 is SGHTA and CDR2 is FQGNSA. The CDR3 runs to 14 residues. The CDR3 is CASSLRRGAGTQYF. CDR3 bases: TGTGCCAGCAGCTTACGCCGTGGGGCAGGTACGCAGTATTTT.

The chain couples TRBV2 to TRBJ1-2; weak D call: TRBD1 (6 bases). CDR1 SNHLY and CDR2 FYNNEI come from the germline V gene. V was pared by 5 bases and J by 3 bases, with 16 bases between. There are 15 residues in the CDR3. CDR3 loop: CASSYATGKDYGYTF. The CDR3 DNA reads as TGTGCCAGCAGTTACGCCACAGGGAAGGACTATGGCTACACCTTC. The whole variable domain, filled in from reference TRBV2 and TRBJ1-2, reads EPEVTQTPSHQVTQMGQEVILRCVPISNHLYFYWYRQILGQKVEFLVSFYNNEISEKSEIFDDQFSVERPDGSNFTLKIRSTKLEDSAMYFCASSYATGKDYGYTFGSGTRLTVV.